The sequence of this T cell receptor beta chain was determined in a study of T cells in Graves' hyperthyroidism and ophthalmopathy. Overall study results and limits: Blood also showed most of the thyroid clonotypes that were expanded above 0.001.

This clonotype has ten or more counts. Antigen: not known. Patients aged 18 to 65 had newly diagnosed hyperthyroidism lasting under 2 months. Isolation of PBMCs was performed on about 10 ml fresh peripheral blood. It was RNA transcripts that yielded the amplified TCR beta CDR3 regions. Researchers ran a first-round RT-PCR on the TCR CDR3 using the HTBI primer set. In TCRdb, the multiplex PCR reads were re-called with MiXCR into one record per CDR3 protein. The top ten clones hold roughly 10% of a sample with roughly 700,000 distinct CDR3 sequences, around 13% of them seen once. The sequenced sample consisted of blood. This receptor was obtained from a woman aged 18-29 years with Graves' hyperthyroidism.

The CDR3 coding sequence is TGTGCCAGCAGCTCCTTACGGGACCGACTCTCTGGAAACACCATATATTTT. Translated: CASSSLRDRLSGNTIYF. V and J are TRBV11-2 and TRBJ1-3; a weak D match, TRBD1 (5 bases). V gave up 4 bases and J gave up 0 bases, with 16 bases separating them. The length of the CDR3 is 17 residues. Germline V CDR1 and CDR2: SGHAT, FQNNGV.